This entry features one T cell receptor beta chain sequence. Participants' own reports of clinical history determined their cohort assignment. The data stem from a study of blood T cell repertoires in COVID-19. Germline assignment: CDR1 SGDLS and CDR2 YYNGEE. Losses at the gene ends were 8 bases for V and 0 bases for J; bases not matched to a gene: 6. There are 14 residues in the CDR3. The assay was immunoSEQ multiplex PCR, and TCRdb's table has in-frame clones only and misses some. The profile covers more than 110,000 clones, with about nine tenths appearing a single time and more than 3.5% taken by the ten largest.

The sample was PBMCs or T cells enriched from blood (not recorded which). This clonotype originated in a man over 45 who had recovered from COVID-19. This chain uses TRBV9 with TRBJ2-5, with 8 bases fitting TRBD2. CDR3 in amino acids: CASSASGYQETQYF. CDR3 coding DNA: TGTGCCAGTTCGGCTAGCGGGTACCAAGAGACCCAGTACTTC.